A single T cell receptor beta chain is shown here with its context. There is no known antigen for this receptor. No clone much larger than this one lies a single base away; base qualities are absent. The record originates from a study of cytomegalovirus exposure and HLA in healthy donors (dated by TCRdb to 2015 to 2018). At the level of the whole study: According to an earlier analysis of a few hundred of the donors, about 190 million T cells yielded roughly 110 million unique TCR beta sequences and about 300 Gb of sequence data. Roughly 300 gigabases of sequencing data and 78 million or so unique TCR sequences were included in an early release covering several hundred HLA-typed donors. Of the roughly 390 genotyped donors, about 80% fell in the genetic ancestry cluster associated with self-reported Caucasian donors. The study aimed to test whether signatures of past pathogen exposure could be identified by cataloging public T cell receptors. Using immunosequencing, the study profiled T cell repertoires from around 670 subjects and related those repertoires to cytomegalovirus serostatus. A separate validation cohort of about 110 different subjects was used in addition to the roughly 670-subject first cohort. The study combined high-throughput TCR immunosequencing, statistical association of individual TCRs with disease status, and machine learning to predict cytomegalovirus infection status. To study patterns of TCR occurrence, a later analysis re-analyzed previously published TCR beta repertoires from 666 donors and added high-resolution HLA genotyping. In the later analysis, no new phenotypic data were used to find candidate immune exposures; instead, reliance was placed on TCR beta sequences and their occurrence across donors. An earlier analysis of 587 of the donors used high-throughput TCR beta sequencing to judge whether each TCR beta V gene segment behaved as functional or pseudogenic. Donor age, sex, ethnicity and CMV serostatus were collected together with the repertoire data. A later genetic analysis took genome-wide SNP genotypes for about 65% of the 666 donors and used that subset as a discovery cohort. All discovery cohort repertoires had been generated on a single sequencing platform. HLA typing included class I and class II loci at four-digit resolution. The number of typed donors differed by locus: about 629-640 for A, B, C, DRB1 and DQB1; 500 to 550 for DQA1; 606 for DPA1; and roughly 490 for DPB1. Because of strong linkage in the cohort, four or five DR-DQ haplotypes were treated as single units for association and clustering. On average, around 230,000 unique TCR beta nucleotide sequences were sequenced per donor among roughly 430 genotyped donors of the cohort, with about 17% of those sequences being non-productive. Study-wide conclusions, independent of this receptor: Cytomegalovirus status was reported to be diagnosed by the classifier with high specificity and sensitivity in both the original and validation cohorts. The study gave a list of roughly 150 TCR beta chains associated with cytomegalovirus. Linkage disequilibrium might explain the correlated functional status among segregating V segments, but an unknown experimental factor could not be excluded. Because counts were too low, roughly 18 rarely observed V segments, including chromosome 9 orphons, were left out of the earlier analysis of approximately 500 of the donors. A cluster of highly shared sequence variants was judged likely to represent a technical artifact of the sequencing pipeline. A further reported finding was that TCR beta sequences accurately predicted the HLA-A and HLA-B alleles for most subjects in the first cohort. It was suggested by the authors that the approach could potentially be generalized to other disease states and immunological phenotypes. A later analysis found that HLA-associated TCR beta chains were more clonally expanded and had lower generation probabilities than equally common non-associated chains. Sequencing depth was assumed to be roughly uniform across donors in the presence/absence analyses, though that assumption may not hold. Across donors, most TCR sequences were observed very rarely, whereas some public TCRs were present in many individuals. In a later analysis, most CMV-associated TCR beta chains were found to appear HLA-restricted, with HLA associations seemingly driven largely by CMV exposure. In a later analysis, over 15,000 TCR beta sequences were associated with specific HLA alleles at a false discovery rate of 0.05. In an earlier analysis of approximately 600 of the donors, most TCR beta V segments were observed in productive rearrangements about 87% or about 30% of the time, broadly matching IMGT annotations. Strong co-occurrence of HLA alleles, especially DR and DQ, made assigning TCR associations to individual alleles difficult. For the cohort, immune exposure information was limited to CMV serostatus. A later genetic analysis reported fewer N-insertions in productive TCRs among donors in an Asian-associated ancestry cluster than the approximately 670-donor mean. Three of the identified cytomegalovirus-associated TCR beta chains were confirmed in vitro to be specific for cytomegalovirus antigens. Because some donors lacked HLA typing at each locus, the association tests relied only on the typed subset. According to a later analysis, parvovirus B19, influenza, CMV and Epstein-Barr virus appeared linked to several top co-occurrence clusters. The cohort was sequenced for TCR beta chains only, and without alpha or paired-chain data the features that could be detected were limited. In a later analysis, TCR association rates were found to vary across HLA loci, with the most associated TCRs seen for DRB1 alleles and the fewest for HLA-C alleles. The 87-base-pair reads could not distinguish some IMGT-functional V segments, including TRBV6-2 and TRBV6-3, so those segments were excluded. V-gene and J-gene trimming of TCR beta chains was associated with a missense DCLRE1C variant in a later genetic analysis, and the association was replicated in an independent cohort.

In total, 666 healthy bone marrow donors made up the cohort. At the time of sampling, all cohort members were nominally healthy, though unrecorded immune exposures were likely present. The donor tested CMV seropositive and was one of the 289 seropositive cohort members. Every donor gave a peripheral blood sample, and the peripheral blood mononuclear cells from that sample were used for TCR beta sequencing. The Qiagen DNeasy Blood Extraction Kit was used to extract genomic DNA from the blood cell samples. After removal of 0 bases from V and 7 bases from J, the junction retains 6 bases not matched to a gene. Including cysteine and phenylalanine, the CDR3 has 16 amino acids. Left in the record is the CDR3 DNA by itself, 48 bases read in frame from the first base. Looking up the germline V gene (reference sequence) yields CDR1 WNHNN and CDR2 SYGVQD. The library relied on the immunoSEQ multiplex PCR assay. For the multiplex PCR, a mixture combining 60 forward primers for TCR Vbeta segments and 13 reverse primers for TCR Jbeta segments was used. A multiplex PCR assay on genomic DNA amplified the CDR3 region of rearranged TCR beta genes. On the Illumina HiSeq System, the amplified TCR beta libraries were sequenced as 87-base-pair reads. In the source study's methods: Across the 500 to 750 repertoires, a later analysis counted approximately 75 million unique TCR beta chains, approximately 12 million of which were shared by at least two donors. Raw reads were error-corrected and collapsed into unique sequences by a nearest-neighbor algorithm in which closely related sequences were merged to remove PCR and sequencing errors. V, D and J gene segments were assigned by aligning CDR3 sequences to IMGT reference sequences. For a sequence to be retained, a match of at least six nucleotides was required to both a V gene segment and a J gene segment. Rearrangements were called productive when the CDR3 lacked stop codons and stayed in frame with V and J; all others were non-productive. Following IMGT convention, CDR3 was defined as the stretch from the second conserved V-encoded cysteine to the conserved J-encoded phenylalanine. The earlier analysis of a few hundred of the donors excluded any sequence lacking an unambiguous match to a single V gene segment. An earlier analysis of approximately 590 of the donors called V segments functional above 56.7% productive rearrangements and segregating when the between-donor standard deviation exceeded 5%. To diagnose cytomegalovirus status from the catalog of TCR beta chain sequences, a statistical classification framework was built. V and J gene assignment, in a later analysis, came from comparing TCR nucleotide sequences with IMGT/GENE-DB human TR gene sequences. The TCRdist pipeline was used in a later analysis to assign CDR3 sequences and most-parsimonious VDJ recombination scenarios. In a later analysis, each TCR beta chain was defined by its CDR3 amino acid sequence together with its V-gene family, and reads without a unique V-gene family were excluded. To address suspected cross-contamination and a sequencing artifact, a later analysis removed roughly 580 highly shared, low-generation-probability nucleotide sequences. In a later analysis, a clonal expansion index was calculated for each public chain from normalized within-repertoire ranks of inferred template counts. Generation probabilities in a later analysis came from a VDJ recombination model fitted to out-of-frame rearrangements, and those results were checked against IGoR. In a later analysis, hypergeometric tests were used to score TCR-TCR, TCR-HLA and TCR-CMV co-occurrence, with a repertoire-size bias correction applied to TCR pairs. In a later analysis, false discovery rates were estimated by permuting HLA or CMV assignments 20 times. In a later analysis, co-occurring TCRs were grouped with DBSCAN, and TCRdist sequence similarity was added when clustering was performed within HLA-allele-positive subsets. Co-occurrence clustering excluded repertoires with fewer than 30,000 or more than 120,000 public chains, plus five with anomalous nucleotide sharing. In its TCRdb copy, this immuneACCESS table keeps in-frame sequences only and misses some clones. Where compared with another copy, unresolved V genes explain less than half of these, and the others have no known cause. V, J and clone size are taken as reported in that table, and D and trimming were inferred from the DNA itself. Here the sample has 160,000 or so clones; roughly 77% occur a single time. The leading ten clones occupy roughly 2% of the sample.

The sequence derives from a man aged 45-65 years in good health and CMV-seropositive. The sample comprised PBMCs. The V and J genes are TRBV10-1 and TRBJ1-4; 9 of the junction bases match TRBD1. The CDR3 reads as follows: CASSESIGTGPEKLFF. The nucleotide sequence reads TGCGCCAGCAGTGAGTCGATTGGGACAGGGCCTGAAAAACTGTTTTTT.